The source of this T cell receptor (beta chain) is a study of CD8 T cells in Susac syndrome. Germline CDR1 MNHEY, CDR2 SVGAGI. This CDR3 spans 13 amino acids. The RNA input was about 0.5 to 1 ug, and it was reverse transcribed with random hexamers. TCRdb reanalysed the immunoSEQ multiplex PCR reads using MiXCR and keeps one entry per CDR3 protein. This sample has about 210,000 distinct CDR3 sequences, with over 85% found just once. This TCR was recovered from a human donor in good health. Sequencing was carried out using CD4+ T cells from PBMCs. V and J are TRBV6-5 and TRBJ2-3; D is perhaps TRBD2 (5 bases). The CDR3 bases are TGTGCGGCTCGGGGTGAAGGCCCAGATACGCAGTATTTT. Encoded protein: CAARGEGPDTQYF.